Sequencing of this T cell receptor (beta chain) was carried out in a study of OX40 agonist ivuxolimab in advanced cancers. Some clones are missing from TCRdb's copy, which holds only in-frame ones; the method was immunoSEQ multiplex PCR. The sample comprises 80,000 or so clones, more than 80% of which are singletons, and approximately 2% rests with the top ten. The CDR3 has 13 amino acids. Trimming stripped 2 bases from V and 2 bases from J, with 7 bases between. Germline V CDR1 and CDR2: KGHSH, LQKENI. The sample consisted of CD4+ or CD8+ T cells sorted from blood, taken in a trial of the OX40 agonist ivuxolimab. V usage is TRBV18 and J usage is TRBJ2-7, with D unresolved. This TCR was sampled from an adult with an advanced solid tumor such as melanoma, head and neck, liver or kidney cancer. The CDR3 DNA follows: TGTGCCAGCTCACCAAGAACAGCCTACGAGCAGTACTTC. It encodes CASSPRTAYEQYF.